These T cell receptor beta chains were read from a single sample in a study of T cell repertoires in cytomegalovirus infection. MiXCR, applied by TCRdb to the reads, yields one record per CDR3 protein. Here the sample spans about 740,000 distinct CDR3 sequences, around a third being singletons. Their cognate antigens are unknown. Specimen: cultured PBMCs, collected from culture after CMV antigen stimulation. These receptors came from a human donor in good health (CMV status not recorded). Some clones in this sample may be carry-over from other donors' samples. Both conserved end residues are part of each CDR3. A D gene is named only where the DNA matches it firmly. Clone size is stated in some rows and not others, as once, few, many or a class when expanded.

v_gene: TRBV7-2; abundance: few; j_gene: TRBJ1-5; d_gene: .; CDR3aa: CASSPEGREPQHF; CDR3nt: TGTGCCAGCAGCCCAGAGGGGAGAGAGCCCCAGCATTTT
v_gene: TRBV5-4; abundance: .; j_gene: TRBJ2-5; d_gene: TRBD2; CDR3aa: CALKRGGLQETQYF; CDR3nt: TGTGCCTTAAAGCGGGGGGGCCTCCAAGAGACCCAGTACTTC
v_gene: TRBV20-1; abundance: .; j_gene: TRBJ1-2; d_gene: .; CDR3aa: CSASDRFSYTF; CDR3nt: TGCAGTGCTAGCGACAGGTTCTCCTACACCTTC
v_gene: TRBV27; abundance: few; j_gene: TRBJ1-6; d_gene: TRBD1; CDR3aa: CASSSRRTGLSYNSPLHF; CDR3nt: TGTGCCAGCAGTTCCCGGCGGACAGGCCTCTCCTATAATTCACCCCTCCACTTT
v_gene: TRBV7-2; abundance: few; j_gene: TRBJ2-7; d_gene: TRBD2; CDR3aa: CASSPTLTSGSYEQYF; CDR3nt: TGTGCCAGCAGCCCTACCCTGACTAGCGGGAGTTACGAGCAGTACTTC
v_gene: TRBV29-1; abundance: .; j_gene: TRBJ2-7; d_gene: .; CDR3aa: CSVEDEGSEQYF; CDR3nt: TGCAGCGTTGAAGACGAGGGAAGCGAGCAGTACTTC
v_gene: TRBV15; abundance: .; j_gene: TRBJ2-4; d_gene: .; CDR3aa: CATSRSLQVKNIQYF; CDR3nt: TGTGCCACCAGCAGGTCACTACAGGTTAAGAACATTCAGTACTTC
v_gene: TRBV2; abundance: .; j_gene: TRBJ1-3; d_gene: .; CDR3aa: CASSVFPLFSGNTIYF; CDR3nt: TGTGCCAGCAGTGTGTTTCCCCTCTTCTCTGGAAACACCATATATTTT
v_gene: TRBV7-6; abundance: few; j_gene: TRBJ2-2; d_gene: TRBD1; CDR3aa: CASSEPDRGLTGELFF; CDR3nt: TGTGCCAGCAGCGAACCGGACAGGGGGCTAACCGGGGAGCTGTTTTTT
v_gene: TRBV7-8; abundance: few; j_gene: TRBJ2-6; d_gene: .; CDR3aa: CASSSKRGATGGANVLTF; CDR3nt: TGTGCCAGCAGCTCTAAAAGGGGAGCGACTGGCGGGGCCAACGTCCTGACTTTC
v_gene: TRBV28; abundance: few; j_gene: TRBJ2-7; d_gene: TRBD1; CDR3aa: CASSFSWTGGENEQYF; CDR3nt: TGTGCCAGCAGTTTCAGCTGGACAGGGGGCGAAAACGAGCAGTACTTC
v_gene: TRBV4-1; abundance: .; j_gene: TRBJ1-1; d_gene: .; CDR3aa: CASSQDLLEVETEAFF; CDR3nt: TGCGCCAGCAGCCAAGACCTTCTGGAGGTGGAAACTGAAGCTTTCTTT
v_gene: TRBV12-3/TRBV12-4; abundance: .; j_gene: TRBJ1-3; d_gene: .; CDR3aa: CASSDKPRDTIYF; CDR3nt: TGTGCCAGCAGTGATAAACCCAGGGACACCATATATTTT
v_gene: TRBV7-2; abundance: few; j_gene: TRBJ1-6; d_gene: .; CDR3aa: CASSSRRGGLYNSPLHF; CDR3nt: TGTGCCAGCAGCTCACGAAGGGGGGGGTTATATAATTCACCCCTCCACTTT
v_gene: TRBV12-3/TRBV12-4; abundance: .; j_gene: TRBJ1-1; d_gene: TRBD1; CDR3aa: CASSFGTGWGTEAFF; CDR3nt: TGTGCCAGCAGTTTCGGGACAGGGTGGGGCACTGAAGCTTTCTTT
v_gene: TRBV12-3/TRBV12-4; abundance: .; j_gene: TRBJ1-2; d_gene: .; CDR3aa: CASRRTGRPPNYGYTF; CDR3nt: TGTGCCAGCAGACGAACGGGGCGGCCACCGAACTATGGCTACACCTTC
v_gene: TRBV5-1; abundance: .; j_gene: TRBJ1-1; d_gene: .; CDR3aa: CASMGIMNTEAFF; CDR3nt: TGCGCCAGCATGGGGATTATGAACACTGAAGCTTTCTTT
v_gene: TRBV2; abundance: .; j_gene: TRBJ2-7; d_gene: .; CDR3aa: CASISVRIRSSYEQYF; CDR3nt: TGTGCCAGCATTTCAGTTCGCATCCGGAGCTCCTACGAGCAGTACTTC
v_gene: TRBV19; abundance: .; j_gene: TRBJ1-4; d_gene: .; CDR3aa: CASSRSGGSNEKLFF; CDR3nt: TGTGCCAGTAGCCGTTCCGGAGGAAGCAATGAAAAACTGTTTTTT
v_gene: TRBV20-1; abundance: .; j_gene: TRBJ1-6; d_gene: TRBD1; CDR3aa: CSASQGALNSPLHF; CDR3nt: TGCAGTGCTAGTCAGGGGGCGCTTAATTCACCCCTCCACTTT
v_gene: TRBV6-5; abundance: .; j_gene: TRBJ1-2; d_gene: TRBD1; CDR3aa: CASSYSRFRDRGGTNYGYTF; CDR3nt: TGTGCCAGCAGTTACTCGCGATTCCGGGACAGGGGCGGTACTAACTATGGCTACACCTTC
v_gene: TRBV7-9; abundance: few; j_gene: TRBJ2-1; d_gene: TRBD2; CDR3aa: CASSFEVLAGGGEQFF; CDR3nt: TGTGCCAGCAGCTTCGAGGTTCTAGCGGGAGGTGGTGAGCAGTTCTTC
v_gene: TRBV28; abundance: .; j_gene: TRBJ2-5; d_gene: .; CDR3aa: CASSLLSVREQETQYF; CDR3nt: TGTGCCAGCAGTCTCTTATCCGTCAGGGAACAAGAGACCCAGTACTTC
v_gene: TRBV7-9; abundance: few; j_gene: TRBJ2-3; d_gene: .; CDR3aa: CASQLSHTDTQYF; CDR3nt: TGTGCCTCCCAGCTCAGCCACACAGATACGCAGTATTTT
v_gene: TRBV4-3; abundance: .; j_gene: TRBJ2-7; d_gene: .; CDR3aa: CASSQDGDDEQYF; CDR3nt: TGCGCCAGCAGCCAAGATGGGGATGACGAGCAGTACTTC
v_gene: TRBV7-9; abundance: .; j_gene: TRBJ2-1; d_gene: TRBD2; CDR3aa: CASKRGGGYNEQFF; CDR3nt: TGTGCCAGCAAGCGGGGCGGGGGCTACAATGAGCAGTTCTTC
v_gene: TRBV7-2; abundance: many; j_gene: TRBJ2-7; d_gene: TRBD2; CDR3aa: CASSRTSGSSKQYF; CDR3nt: TGTGCCAGCAGCCGTACTAGCGGGAGCTCGAAGCAGTACTTC